This T cell receptor beta chain was documented in a study of cytomegalovirus exposure and HLA in healthy donors. Profiling relied on immunoSEQ multiplex PCR, and the TCRdb table lists in-frame clones only, not all of them. The sample has over 90,000 clones, about 95% seen once. V dropped 3 bases and J dropped 2 bases, with 12 bases sitting between them. The CDR3 is 15 amino acids. Germline V gene sequence: CDR1 LGHNA, CDR2 YNFKEQ. This TCR was sampled from a young woman in good health and CMV-seronegative. The sequenced sample was PBMCs. V is TRBV4-2 and J is TRBJ2-3; possibly TRBD2 for D (6 bases). The CDR3 nucleotides read TGTGCCAGCAGCCAGACACTAGCTAACACAGATACGCAGTATTTT. It is translated as CASSQTLANTDTQYF.